The rows below give T cell receptor beta chains drawn from one sample of a study of Ad26.COV2.S vaccination and SARS-CoV-2 variants. The method was immunoSEQ multiplex PCR; TCRdb's version includes in-frame clones alone and lacks a portion of them. The sample has some 300,000 clones, around four fifths seen once. The specimen comprised peripheral blood, sampled in a trial of Ad26.COV2.S vaccine versus placebo. All receptors come from a person aged 18-65 years who received the Ad26.COV2.S COVID-19 vaccine or a placebo. Each CDR3 is given with its conserved first and last residue. The D gene is left open where the match is weak. Clone size is not always given. Where it is, it says once, few, many or a class for expanded clones.

v_gene	j_gene	d_gene	abundance	CDR3nt	CDR3aa
TRBV27	TRBJ1-2	-	-	TGTGCCAGCAGTCCATCTATGAGAGTAGCTAACTATGGCTACACCTTC	CASSPSMRVANYGYTF
TRBV7-7	TRBJ2-5	TRBD1	few	TGTGCTAGCAGCTCCAGGACAGGGGGCTTTGAGACCCAGTACTTC	CASSSRTGGFETQYF
TRBV19	TRBJ1-2	-	-	TGTGCCAGTAGTGAGGGGACGGATCCTTGGTATGGCTACACCTTC	CASSEGTDPWYGYTF
TRBV5-8	TRBJ2-3	-	-	TGTGCCAGCAGCCCACGAGGAGATACGCAGTATTTT	CASSPRGDTQYF
TRBV24-1	TRBJ2-7	-	-	TGTGCCACCAGTGATCCGGGACAACCCTACGAGCAGTACTTC	CATSDPGQPYEQYF
TRBV2	TRBJ2-7	-	-	TGTGCCAGCACGGCAGGGTTCGAGCAGTACTTC	CASTAGFEQYF
TRBV5-1	TRBJ1-6	TRBD1	-	TGCGCCAGCAGCTCAGGACAGGGGGCTTATAATTCACCCCTCCACTTT	CASSSGQGAYNSPLHF
TRBV28	TRBJ1-1	-	-	TGTGCCAGCAGTTTACCCCCTCAAATAAACACTGAAGCTTTCTTT	CASSLPPQINTEAFF
TRBV2	TRBJ2-7	-	-	TGTGCCAGCAGTGTTAACACGCGCAACGAGCAGTACTTC	CASSVNTRNEQYF
TRBV28	TRBJ2-5	-	-	TGTGCCAGCAGTTTAGATAGGAGGTCTCCTGAGACCCAGTACTTC	CASSLDRRSPETQYF
TRBV6-6	TRBJ1-1	-	-	TGTGCCAGCAGTCCCAGTCGATCTGAAGCTTTCTTT	CASSPSRSEAFF
TRBV19	TRBJ2-3	TRBD1	-	TGTGCCAGCCGGGACAGGGGATCAGATACGCAGTATTTT	CASRDRGSDTQYF
TRBV21-1	TRBJ2-3	-	many	TGTGCCAGCAGCAAAGGAGGGGAGACTAGCGGGGGCACAGATACGCAGTATTTT	CASSKGGETSGGTDTQYF
TRBV7-8	TRBJ1-1	TRBD1	-	TGTGCCAGCAGCTTGGACAGGACCTCCACTGAAGCTTTCTTT	CASSLDRTSTEAFF
TRBV19	TRBJ1-3	-	-	TGTGCCAGTAGTCCACAGGGTGCTGGAAACACCATATATTTT	CASSPQGAGNTIYF
TRBV6-6	TRBJ2-2	-	-	TGTGCCAGCAGACCGTATCGCGGGGAGCTGTTTTTT	CASRPYRGELFF
TRBV28	TRBJ1-1	-	once	TGTGCCAGCAGTCCCGGGACATTGAAATGGGCTTTCTTT	CASSPGTLKWAFF
TRBV3-1/TRBV3-2	TRBJ2-7	-	-	TGTGCCAGCAGCCGAGTAACTAGTTTAGGCGAGCAGTACTTC	CASSRVTSLGEQYF
TRBV30	TRBJ1-5	-	-	TGTGCCTGGAGTGTTGGCAGGCTAAATCAGCCCCAGCATTTT	CAWSVGRLNQPQHF
TRBV28	TRBJ2-7	-	-	TGTGCCAGCAGTTTAATCAGACGAAACTACGAGCAGTACTTC	CASSLIRRNYEQYF
TRBV5-6	TRBJ2-1	-	-	TGTGCCAGCAGCTTCTTCCGTAGCTCCTACAATGAGCAGTTCTTC	CASSFFRSSYNEQFF
TRBV28	TRBJ1-5	TRBD1	-	TGTGCCAGCAGTAAGACAGGGGCTATGGGGCAGCCCCAGCATTTT	CASSKTGAMGQPQHF
TRBV12-3/TRBV12-4	TRBJ1-2	-	-	TGTGCCAGCCGACCATCTTGGGGGTACGGCTACACCTTC	CASRPSWGYGYTF
TRBV28	TRBJ2-6	-	-	TGTGCCAGCAGGCCACTAGGCTCTGGGGCCAACGTCCTGACTTTC	CASRPLGSGANVLTF
TRBV6-5	TRBJ1-1	-	-	TGTGCCAGCAGTTACTCGAGCCGGCCGAGGACTGAAGCTTTCTTT	CASSYSSRPRTEAFF
TRBV28	TRBJ1-5	-	-	TGTGCCAGCAGTTCCCCCAAAGCGGGTCAAAGCAATCAGCCCCAGCATTTT	CASSSPKAGQSNQPQHF
TRBV6-5	TRBJ2-6	-	-	TGTGCCACCGGGCCTGGTGGGGCCAACGTCCTGACTTTC	CATGPGGANVLTF
TRBV7-9	TRBJ1-1	TRBD1	-	TGTGCCAGCAGCTCACAGGGGGCGGACACTGAAGCTTTCTTT	CASSSQGADTEAFF
TRBV29-1	TRBJ2-7	TRBD1	-	TGCAGCGTCACAGGGGGCTTAATATACGAGCAGTACTTC	CSVTGGLIYEQYF
TRBV28	TRBJ1-5	-	few	TGTGCCAGCAGCCCTAACGGAGGATCCCAGCATTTT	CASSPNGGSQHF
TRBV28	TRBJ2-2	TRBD1	-	TGTGCCAGCAGTTCCACAGGGGGCGTGAACACCGGGGAGCTGTTTTTT	CASSSTGGVNTGELFF
TRBV24-1	TRBJ1-1	-	-	TGTGCCACCAGTGACAGGACTGAAGCTTTCTTT	CATSDRTEAFF
TRBV28	TRBJ1-5	-	-	TGTGCCAGCAGTTTTGGGGTTAGCCAGCCCCAGCATTTT	CASSFGVSQPQHF
TRBV25-1	TRBJ2-7	-	few	TGTGCCAGCAAAGAGACAGGTGGTTACTCCTACGAGCAGTACTTC	CASKETGGYSYEQYF
TRBV6-5	TRBJ2-5	TRBD2	-	TGTGCCAGCAGCCTCGGGGGGGCCGGGGAGACCCAGTACTTC	CASSLGGAGETQYF
TRBV28	TRBJ1-5	-	once	TGTGCCAGCAGCCGGAACCGAGACAGGTCCCTTGGGCAGCCCCAGCATTTT	CASSRNRDRSLGQPQHF
TRBV21-1	TRBJ2-2	-	once	TGTGCCAGCAGAAGGGTCCCGACCATAGGCAGCGGGGAGCTGTTTTTT	CASRRVPTIGSGELFF
TRBV18	TRBJ1-4	TRBD1	-	TGTGCCAGCTCCTCTCGGGACAGGCAAAATGAAAAACTGTTTTTT	CASSSRDRQNEKLFF
TRBV5-1	TRBJ1-1	-	-	TGCGCCAGCAGCCTGGGGGGTGGAGGCACTGAAGCTTTCTTT	CASSLGGGGTEAFF
TRBV19	TRBJ1-1	-	-	TGTGCCAGTAGTCCCAGTTTAATGAACACTGAAGCTTTCTTT	CASSPSLMNTEAFF
TRBV24-1	TRBJ2-1	TRBD2	-	TGTGCCACCAGTGATTTAGGGACTAGTTTGGATGAGCAGTTCTTC	CATSDLGTSLDEQFF
TRBV20-1	TRBJ2-7	TRBD1	-	TGCAGTGCGTCTGCCGGGACAGGGGGCAACTTC	CSASAGTGGNF
TRBV2	TRBJ1-4	TRBD1	-	TGTGCCAGCAGCCGGGAGGGACAGGGCGGAGAAAAACTGTTTTTT	CASSREGQGGEKLFF
TRBV28	TRBJ2-5	TRBD2	-	TGTGCCAGCAGTGCCGGGACTAGCGGGGGGAGTTTGGAGACCCAGTACTTC	CASSAGTSGGSLETQYF
TRBV6-6	TRBJ1-1	-	-	TGTGCCAGCAGTTATTCGGTGAACACTGAAGCTTTCTTT	CASSYSVNTEAFF
TRBV3-1/TRBV3-2	TRBJ2-3	-	-	TGTGCCAGCAGCCAAGGGCCGCGGATTTCAATCACAGATACGCAGTATTTT	CASSQGPRISITDTQYF
TRBV5-1	TRBJ2-5	TRBD2	few	TGCGCCAGCAGCTTGGTAGCGGGGGAAGAGACCCAGTACTTC	CASSLVAGEETQYF
TRBV19	TRBJ2-2	TRBD1	-	TGTGCCAGTAGCCACCATGGACAGGGTCGGGGGGAGCTGTTTTTT	CASSHHGQGRGELFF
TRBV28	TRBJ1-2	-	-	TGTGCCAGCACCACTTTTGGGGGGACCTACTACGACTCCAACTATGGCTACACCTTC	CASTTFGGTYYDSNYGYTF
TRBV5-6	TRBJ1-2	-	-	TGTGCCAGCAGCAGCGGCGTGAACTATGGCTACACCTTC	CASSSGVNYGYTF
TRBV28	TRBJ2-7	-	once	TGTGCCAGCAGTTTGCTAGGCGCCGCCTACGAGCAGTACTTC	CASSLLGAAYEQYF